The 10 T cell receptor beta chains listed next were all sequenced from one sample in a study of OX40 agonist ivuxolimab in advanced cancers. Only in-frame clones appear in the TCRdb table, and some are missing; sequencing was by immunoSEQ multiplex PCR. The profile shows 72,000 or so clones, roughly four fifths of them singletons. Sequences were derived from CD4+ or CD8+ T cells sorted from blood, sampled in a trial of the OX40 agonist ivuxolimab. The receptors derive from an adult with an advanced solid tumor such as melanoma, head and neck, liver or kidney cancer.

The rearrangement links TRBV5-1 to TRBJ2-2, with D unresolved. Germline V lookup: CDR1 SGHRS, CDR2 YFSETQ. CDR3 length: 13 residues. Trimming stripped 6 bases from V and 4 bases from J, with 10 bases between. The CDR3 coding sequence is TGCGCCAGCACCCCTAGTAGCACCGGGGAGCTGTTTTTT. Translating it yields CASTPSSTGELFF.

This clone was seen a single time. The chain uses TRBV10-3 and TRBJ2-1, with TRBD1 matching 7 bases. Germline trimming cut 5 bases from V and 9 bases from J; bases unmatched to any gene: 4. This CDR3 comprises 12 residues. Germline CDR1 and CDR2: ENHRY and SYGVKD. The CDR3 DNA reads TGTGCCATCAGTCCTCAGGGGGTTGAGCAGTTCTTC. It specifies CAISPQGVEQFF.

The chain uses TRBV5-4 and TRBJ2-7, with D perhaps matching TRBD1 (5 bases). Deletions cut 3 bases from V and 4 bases from J, with 23 bases between. CDR1 and CDR2 (germline): SGHNT, YYREEE (reference sequence). CDR3 length: 17 amino acids. CDR3 residues: CASSSNPQGRPPYEQYV. CDR3 DNA: TGTGCCAGCAGCTCCAACCCTCAGGGAAGGCCCCCGTACGAGCAGTACGTC.

The genes are TRBV28 and TRBJ1-5, with D perhaps matching TRBD1 (5 bases). Trimming removed 6 bases from V and 0 bases from J, with 12 bases in between. CDR1 is MDHEN and CDR2 is SYDVKM in the germline V gene. This CDR3 comprises 15 residues. CDR3 in amino acids: CASRLGDGSNQPQHF. Here the CDR3 DNA reads TGTGCCAGCAGACTGGGGGACGGTAGCAATCAGCCCCAGCATTTT.

This chain uses TRBV5-1 with TRBJ1-2; D is uncertain. The germline gives CDR1 SGHRS, CDR2 YFSETQ. The CDR3 totals 16 residues. Deletions cut 0 bases from V and 3 bases from J, with 15 bases between. The CDR3 region has the DNA TGCGCCAGCAGCTTGGAGCCTGCAAGGTATGACTATGGCTACACCTTC. It codes for CASSLEPARYDYGYTF.

V is TRBV5-1 and J is TRBJ2-7; 7 bases are a match to TRBD1. Per germline, CDR1 SGHRS and CDR2 YFSETQ. The CDR3 extends over 14 amino acids. Unmatched junction bases numbered 1, after V lost 0 bases and J lost 1 base. The CDR3 protein is CASSLDRGSYEQYV. In DNA, the CDR3 is TGCGCCAGCAGCTTGGACAGGGGTTCCTACGAGCAGTACGTC.

By its share, this clone is medium-sized (0.01 to 0.1%). The chain uses TRBV10-1 and TRBJ2-7; no clear D. The V and J ends lost 7 bases and 3 bases respectively, with 19 bases between them. The germline CDR1 and CDR2 sequences are WNHNN and SYGVQD (reference sequence). CDR3 length: 15 amino acids. CDR3 amino acids: CASIPTAANIYEQYF. As DNA, the CDR3 is TGCGCCAGCATCCCAACGGCCGCGAACATCTACGAGCAGTACTTC.

The chain employs TRBV5-1 and TRBJ2-6; D remains unclear. Trimming pared 5 bases from V and 1 base from J, leaving 10 bases between. Per the germline V gene, CDR1 is SGHRS and CDR2 is YFSETQ. The CDR3 length is 15 residues. The CDR3 DNA reads TGCGCCAGCAGTCAGACTGGTTCTGGGGCCAACGTCCTGACTTTC. Residues: CASSQTGSGANVLTF.

CDR3 in DNA: TGTGCCAGCAGCGCGACAGATGCAACTAATGAAAAACTGTTTTTT. Its translation is CASSATDATNEKLFF. The chain uses TRBV7-9 and TRBJ1-4, with D perhaps TRBD1 (5 bases). CDR1 SEHNR and CDR2 FQNEAQ come from the germline V gene (reference sequence). The CDR3 consists of 15 residues. Trimming cost V 5 bases and J 0 bases, with 10 bases left between them.

The chain combines TRBV5-6 with TRBJ1-2; D perhaps matches TRBD1 (6 bases). Germline lookup yields CDR1 SGHDT and CDR2 YYEEEE. This CDR3 has 13 amino acids. V was cut by 3 bases and J by 6 bases, with 12 bases left in between. The CDR3 loop reads CASSSGRGNGYTF. The CDR3, as DNA: TGTGCCAGCAGCTCGGGCAGGGGAAATGGCTACACCTTC.